This TCR beta chain appears in the sequencing data of a study of cytomegalovirus exposure and HLA in healthy donors. Vbeta (60) and Jbeta (13) primers were used in the PCR. Produced via immunoSEQ multiplex PCR; TCRdb's table is partial and in-frame only. There are 180,000 or so clones in the sample; approximately 73% occur only once, and less than 2.5% lies in the top ten. The clonotype comes from a woman aged 30 to 39 in good health and CMV-seropositive. The sample was PBMCs.

CDR3: CASRSARTSGQYFSYEQYF. For the CDR3, the DNA is TGTGCCAGCAGATCCGCCCGCACTTCGGGACAATACTTCTCCTACGAGCAGTACTTC. The chain joins TRBV28 to TRBJ2-7, with a possible D match to TRBD1 (6 bases). There are 19 residues in the CDR3. CDR1 is MDHEN, CDR2 SYDVKM, per germline. Between the trimmed V and J ends, which lost 6 bases and 0 bases, there was a span of 27 bases. The full variable domain, rest sourced from reference TRBV28 and TRBJ2-7, is DVKVTQSSRYLVKRTGEKVFLECVQDMDHENMFWYRQDPGLGLRLIYFSYDVKMKEKGDIPEGYSVSREKKERFSLILESASTNQTSMYLCASRSARTSGQYFSYEQYFGPGTRLTVT.